This T cell receptor (beta chain) emerged from a study of shared clonotypes between healthy human individuals (dated by TCRdb to 2019 to 2021). Regarding the research as a whole: A couple of women and three men aged 18 to 49 years were included in the cohort. For each donor, CD4 naive and CD4 memory were each given three plates, CD8 naive was given two plates, and CD8 memory was given one plate. To estimate repertoire size and how much clonotype sharing occurs between individuals, the study deeply sequenced the blood TCR repertoires of 5 or 6 healthy adults. Different laboratories and diverse techniques were used to prepare libraries and sequence TCR repertoires, to increase sequencing depth and limit assay-specific biases. Per donor, leukapheresis produced somewhere between about 0.94 and 9.5 billion PBMCs. Overall study results and their limits: Incomplete sequencing was indicated by rarefaction of sorted-subset datasets, despite the large sequencing depth. The genetic and exposure-history diversity represented was limited by the small number of donors. Pairwise subsampling indicated that sequencing depth was expected to affect the degree of clonotype sharing among donors. Compared with non-shared clonotypes, the clonotypes found in all four sorted-subset donors had higher generation probabilities. Only blood was sampled, and tissue TCR repertoires likely differ from those in blood. Naive subsets generally had larger estimated clonotype richness than memory subsets. Across four donors, roughly 5% of naive CD4, roughly 3.3% of naive CD8, approximately 2.5% of memory CD4, and about 0.44% of memory CD8 clonotypes were shared.

Healthy HIV-negative adults with no recently reported acute infections or vaccinations were included as donors. Only Caucasian adults living in Nashville, Tennessee, USA were represented among the donors. CD4+ T cells were enriched through magnetic negative selection, after which naive cells were positively selected on CD45RA and the remaining negative fraction served as the memory subset. Blood was collected by leukapheresis, and PBMCs were isolated by Ficoll-Histopaque density gradient centrifugation and then cryopreserved in liquid nitrogen vapor phase. Purity and quantity of every magnetically sorted T cell population were checked by analytical flow cytometry. From each sorted fraction, genomic DNA was isolated and quantified by UV absorbance on a Nanodrop 2000c. Using the deep immunoSEQ assay, multiplex PCR amplified TCR CDR3 regions from genomic DNA. Extracted genomic DNA from each cell subset was distributed evenly across all wells of several immunoSEQ 96-well plates, and each plate was treated as a replicate. Each replicate PCR for sorted subsets received roughly 200 ng genomic DNA, equal to roughly 30,000 T cell genomes. Purified libraries were quantified with a Qubit 3.0 fluorometer, sized on a Bioanalyzer 2100, and re-quantified with the KAPA Library Quantification kit. A separate single-read 150-cycle Illumina NextSeq 550 flow cell was used to sequence each immunoSEQ 96-well plate. In the original analysis: Because the immunoSEQ output held only junctional sequences and lacked quality scores, the filtering could not match the filtering applied to full-length reads. Sequences were annotated with PyIR, a Python wrapper for IgBLAST v1.9, using IMGT germline references to assign V/J genes and CDR3. Reads were removed for weak V/J assignments (E-value above 1e-6), missing CDR3, stop codons, out-of-frame junctions, or ambiguous translated residues. V3J clonotypes were defined as sequences sharing the same inferred V gene, J gene, and CDR3 amino acid sequence. The percentage overlap between two repertoires was calculated by dividing the number of shared unique clonotypes by the size of the smaller repertoire. RTK rarefaction, the Chao1 estimator, and Recon v2.1 estimates of unobserved clonotypes were used to assess repertoire richness. Generation probabilities for all TCRbeta clonotypes obtained by the gDNA method from a handful of donors were computed using OLGA. The source is immuneACCESS, and TCRdb retained only in-frame sequences with V and J called. Part of the clones is not carried over; for the studies checked, unresolved V genes explain less than half of this, and the remainder is unexplained. That table furnishes V, J and clone size, whereas the DNA furnished D and trimming. The sample table contains about 1.5 million clones; only one count was recorded for 98% of them. The ten largest clones represent approximately 0.44% of the sample.

Regarding this clone: The antigen this receptor binds is unknown. Per-nucleotide qualities are absent, and no much larger clonotype sits a single base away.

The CDR3 runs 15 residues from the cysteine to the phenylalanine. The only DNA kept is the CDR3, 45 bases in frame from the first base. According to the germline V gene (reference sequence), CDR1 reads SEHNR and CDR2 reads FQNEAQ. The junction shows trimming of 5 bases on V and 4 bases on J, and the gene matches do not reach 6 bases of it. The clonotype was recovered from a man younger than 45 in good health. The chain is made from TRBV7-9 and TRBJ2-3; 10 junctional bases match TRBD1. Input material: naive CD4+ T cells sorted from blood. Sample cell subset or site, as interpreted from the label and publication: CD45RA+ positively selected. This receptor carries the CDR3 CASSRDRGGSDTQYF. In nucleotide form, the sequence is TGTGCCAGCAGCCGGGACAGGGGTGGGTCAGATACGCAGTATTTT.